These 12 T cell receptor beta chains came from one sample sequenced in a study of beta chain features in type 1 diabetes (dated by TCRdb to 2017 to 2018). Library construction relied on the immunoSEQ multiplex PCR assay. The entire amount of isolated RNA was reverse transcribed using the High Capacity cDNA Reverse Transcription Kit, so the sequenced TCRB transcripts were expressed ones. Drawn from immuneACCESS, this table holds only the in-frame rearrangements with V and J called that TCRdb kept. Clones are partly lost; checked studies trace under half to an unresolved V gene and leave the rest unexplained. A total of 900,000 or so clones appear in this sample, 15% to 20% of them only once. The ten top clones hold 0.023% of the sample. Sequencing was carried out using naive CD4+ T cells from blood. This specimen's cell subset or site label, interpreted: true naive CD4+ T cells. Receptors were obtained from a young woman in good health.

This clone was recorded a few times. This sequence joins TRBV9 and TRBJ2-2; D is perhaps TRBD1 (5 bases). V shed 3 bases and J shed 6 bases, with 15 bases lying between them. This CDR3 is 15 amino acids long. CDR1 SGDLS and CDR2 YYNGEE come from the germline V gene. The CDR3 DNA reads TGTGCCAGCAGCGGACGGAGCACCAGGGCCGGGGAGCTGTTTTTT. This translates into CASSGRSTRAGELFF.

The V and J genes are TRBV27 and TRBJ1-2; 7 bases align to TRBD1. The CDR3 contains 16 residues. The V and J ends lost 6 bases and 4 bases, in that order; junction bases with no gene match: 14. Germline CDR1 MNHEY, CDR2 SMNVEV (reference sequence). The CDR3 loop reads CASSKPNRGIIYGYTF. In DNA, the CDR3 is TGTGCCAGCAGCAAACCTAACAGGGGTATAATCTATGGCTACACCTTC.

The chain is built from TRBV4-3 and TRBJ1-4, with D uncertain. The CDR3 is 12 amino acids. Trimming removed 2 bases from V and 8 bases from J, with 6 bases in between. Germline values: CDR1 LGHNA, CDR2 YSLEER. The CDR3 sequence: CASSQLGEKLFF. The CDR3, as DNA: TGCGCCAGCAGCCAACTGGGGGAAAAACTGTTTTTT.

This clone was seen more than once but under ten times. This chain links TRBV4-3 with TRBJ1-2; the match to TRBD1 covers 10 bases. Germline loops: CDR1 LGHNA, CDR2 YSLEER. There are 14 residues in the CDR3. V dropped 0 bases and J dropped 7; count of bases not matched to a gene: 2. Here the CDR3 reads CASSQEDRGLGYTF. CDR3 nucleotides: TGCGCCAGCAGCCAAGAAGACAGGGGGCTTGGCTACACCTTC.

The chain carries TRBV6-6 and TRBJ1-1; TRBD1 is a possible D gene (5 bases). This CDR3 is 14 amino acids long. Germline V lookup: CDR1 MNHNY, CDR2 SVGAGI (reference sequence). Trimming removed 6 bases from V and 2 bases from J, with 13 bases in between. The DNA of the CDR3 is TGTGCCAGCAGCCCGGTGGGGGTTAACACTGAAGCTTTCTTT. It specifies CASSPVGVNTEAFF.

This clone has a handful of counts. Other nucleotide sequences in the sample specify the same CDR3. The chain employs TRBV7-9 and TRBJ2-7, with 7 bases matching TRBD2. The trim removed 0 bases at V and 7 bases at J, leaving 0 bases unmatched. The CDR3 spans 12 residues. Looked up from germline, CDR1 is SEHNR and CDR2 is FQNEAQ (reference sequence). CDR3 residues: CASSLAAGEQYF. CDR3 sequence (DNA): TGTGCCAGCAGCTTAGCAGCGGGGGAGCAGTACTTC.

The sample holds a few counts of this clone. This chain links TRBV6-5 with TRBJ1-2; D remains unclear. Deletions cut 5 bases from V and 3 bases from J, with 4 bases between. CDR1 MNHEY and CDR2 SVGAGI come from the germline V gene. The CDR3 totals 11 residues. In nucleotides, the CDR3 is TGTGCCAGCAGTGGAGACTATGGCTACACCTTC. Translation: CASSGDYGYTF.

This chain uses TRBV27 with TRBJ2-3; TRBD2 matches at 10 bases. Germline CDR1 reads MNHEY; CDR2 reads SMNVEV (reference sequence). The CDR3 contains 17 residues. V lost 5 bases to trimming and J lost 5 bases; unmatched junction nucleotides: 13. The CDR3: CASSGRLAGGRGDTQYF. The CDR3 DNA sequence: TGTGCCAGCAGTGGCCGGTTAGCGGGAGGCCGAGGAGATACGCAGTATTTT.

The rearrangement joins TRBV15 to TRBJ2-6; a possible D gene is TRBD1 (6 bases). This CDR3 contains 17 residues. CDR1 LNHNV and CDR2 YYDKDF come from the germline V gene (reference sequence). V was shortened by 0 bases and J by 1 base, with 10 bases between the two germline ends. CDR3 in amino acids: CATSRDQGPSGANVLTF. In DNA, the CDR3 is TGTGCCACCAGCAGAGATCAGGGGCCATCTGGGGCCAACGTCCTGACTTTC.

This clone was observed a few times. The V gene is TRBV30, the J gene TRBJ1-1, with 10 nucleotides matching TRBD1. The CDR3 loop spans 12 amino acids. Germline CDR1 and CDR2: GTSNPN and SVGIG (reference sequence). V gave up 7 bases and J gave up 5 bases; unmatched junction bases: 4. CDR3 in DNA: TGTGCCTCGGGACAGGGGACGACTGAAGCTTTCTTT. Protein product: CASGQGTTEAFF. Full variable domain (missing parts from reference TRBV30 and TRBJ1-1): SQTIHQWPATLVQPVGSPLSLECTVEGTSNPNLYWYRQAAGRGLQLLFYSVGIGQISSEVPQNLSASRPQDRQFILSSKKLLLSDSGFYLCASGQGTTEAFFGQGTRLTVV.

This chain joins TRBV5-1 and TRBJ2-1; 14 nucleotides align to TRBD2. V shed 3 bases and J 13 bases; nucleotides not matched to a gene: 12. Germline V gives CDR1 SGHRS, CDR2 YFSETQ. This CDR3 has 16 amino acids. The CDR3 sequence: CASSSSGLAGVGPQFF. The CDR3 coding sequence is TGCGCCAGCAGCTCCTCGGGACTAGCGGGAGTTGGACCACAGTTCTTC. The variable domain in full, with the rest retrieved from reference TRBV5-1 and TRBJ2-1, is KAGVTQTPRYLIKTRGQQVTLSCSPISGHRSVSWYQQTPGQGLQFLFEYFSETQRNKGNFPGRFSGRQFSNSRSEMNVSTLELGDSALYLCASSSSGLAGVGPQFFGPGTRLTVL.

V gene TRBV27 combines with J gene TRBJ1-2; the D is unclear. V was cut by 4 bases and J by 2 bases, with 14 bases left in between. Germline CDR1 MNHEY, CDR2 SMNVEV (reference sequence). CDR3 length: 15 amino acids. CDR3 bases: TGTGCCAGCAGTTCCCCTTTAGGCGGGAACTATGGCTACACCTTC. Its translation: CASSSPLGGNYGYTF.